Reported below is one T cell receptor (beta chain). These data originate in a study of blood T cell repertoires in COVID-19. Background on the study: Acute and convalescent COVID-19 specimens originated in the United States, Italy and Spain. PBMCs, B-cell-depleted T cells, or T cells were the source of the cDNA or gDNA that made up the material.

The CDR3 extends over 16 amino acids. The V and J ends lost 3 bases and 1 base, in that order; junction bases with no gene match: 3. Germline CDR1 WNHNN, CDR2 SYGVQD (reference sequence). Original processing notes: Scientists estimated how many nucleated cells there were by amplifying reference gene primers. TCRdb's table, derived via immunoSEQ multiplex PCR, lists solely in-frame clones and lacks some. The DNA was the basis for D and trimming; V, J and clone size are from that table. The sample has 250,000 to 300,000 clones; less than 90% are singletons. Sequencing used peripheral blood. The chain joins TRBV10-1 to TRBJ2-7, with TRBD2 matching over 13 bases. This sequence originates from a man aged 55 to 70 who had recovered from COVID-19. DNA for the CDR3: TGCGCCAGCAGTGAAGGACTAGCGGGAGAGTCCTACGAGCAGTACTTC. The encoded protein is CASSEGLAGESYEQYF.